This T cell receptor (beta chain) appears in the sequencing data of a study of Ad26.COV2.S vaccination and SARS-CoV-2 variants. Study-level results: With respect to non-spike TCR breadth, vaccine and placebo recipients were similar. Spike-specific TCR breadth ran higher among vaccine recipients than placebo recipients. Analytic work on TCR breadth and depth might have understated the full extent of total T cell responses. Following vaccination, spike-specific CD8+ and CD4+ T cell responses reportedly exhibited substantial breadth.

Measured with immunoSEQ multiplex PCR; TCRdb has only the in-frame clones, and not every one. The sample contains tens of thousands of clones, approximately 86% of which appear only once. This clone was counted between two and nine times. Its antigen is currently unknown. V lost 5 bases to trimming and J lost 0 bases, with 14 bases between them. The CDR3 sequence is 16 residues long. Germline V gene lookup returns CDR1 SGHVS and CDR2 FQNEAQ. The clonotype comes from a human donor who had recovered from COVID-19. The chain recombines TRBV7-8 with TRBJ1-5; no clear D gene. Material: peripheral blood, obtained after recovery from COVID-19. CDR3 coding DNA: TGTGCCAGCAGCCCTAGTATGGGCTATAGCAATCAGCCCCAGCATTTT. Protein product: CASSPSMGYSNQPQHF.